A single TCR beta chain is shown here with its context. The data were obtained in a study of blood T cell repertoires in COVID-19. Whole-study context: Samples taken during acute and convalescent COVID-19 were collected in the United States, Italy and Spain. In each case, the material was cDNA or gDNA derived from T cells, B-cell-depleted T cells, or PBMCs.

Source study methods: Estimates of nucleated cell counts were drawn from the amplification of reference gene primers. Data came from immunoSEQ multiplex PCR; TCRdb stores just in-frame clones and leaves some out. V, J and clone size are taken as reported in that table, and D and trimming were inferred from the DNA itself. The sample has 60,000 to 75,000 clones; about three quarters are singletons. The CDR3 runs to 17 residues. Trimming removed 3 bases from V and 0 bases from J, with 18 bases in between. CDR1 and CDR2 (germline): MDHEN, SYDVKM. Sequencing was carried out using peripheral blood. The receptor was isolated from a woman of 80 years or more with acute or convalescent COVID-19. This chain uses TRBV28 with TRBJ2-7; a possible D gene is TRBD2 (6 bases). CDR3 region: CASSFFVPRRGSYEQYF. The CDR3 nucleotides read TGTGCCAGCAGTTTTTTTGTCCCTAGGCGGGGCTCCTACGAGCAGTACTTC.